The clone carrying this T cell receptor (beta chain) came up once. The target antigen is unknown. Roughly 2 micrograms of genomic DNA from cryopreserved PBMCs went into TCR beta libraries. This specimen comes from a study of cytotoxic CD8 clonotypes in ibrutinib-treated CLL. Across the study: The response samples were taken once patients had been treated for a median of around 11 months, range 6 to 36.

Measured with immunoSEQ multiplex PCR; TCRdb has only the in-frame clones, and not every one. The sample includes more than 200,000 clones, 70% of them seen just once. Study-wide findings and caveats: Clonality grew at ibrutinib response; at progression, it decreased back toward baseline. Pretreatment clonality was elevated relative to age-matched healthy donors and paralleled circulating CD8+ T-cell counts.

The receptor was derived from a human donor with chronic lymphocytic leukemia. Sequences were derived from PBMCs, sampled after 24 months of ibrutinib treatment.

The CDR3: CASSTGLAGVTVYEQYF. CDR3 nucleotides: TGTGCCAGCAGCACGGGACTAGCGGGAGTTACTGTCTACGAGCAGTACTTC. The J gene is TRBJ2-7, the V gene TRBV5-4, with 14 bases identical to TRBD2. This CDR3 is 17 amino acids long. V was pared by 4 bases and J by 3 bases, with 9 bases of the junction left unmatched. The germline CDR1 and CDR2 sequences are SGHNT and YYREEE (reference sequence).